The present TCR beta chain was sequenced within a study of cytomegalovirus exposure and HLA in healthy donors. Sequencing was performed with immunoSEQ multiplex PCR; in TCRdb, only in-frame clones are kept and a portion is missing. The table has 100,000 to 150,000 clones, 89% seen once. Germline lookup yields CDR1 MNHNS and CDR2 SASEGT. V lost 2 bases to trimming and J lost 8 bases; unmatched junction nucleotides: 5. The CDR3 runs to 14 residues. The source is a woman aged 18-35 years in good health and CMV-seronegative. This rearrangement joins TRBV6-1 to TRBJ1-2; 10 bases line up with TRBD1. The sample was PBMCs. The CDR3 reads CASSEIGTGDGYTF. The CDR3 DNA reads TGTGCCAGCAGTGAAATAGGGACAGGGGACGGCTACACCTTC.